This T cell receptor beta chain was recovered during a study of T cell repertoires in cytomegalovirus infection. Study results and caveats: HLA-C-restricted CMV clonotypes gave the most frequent clonotype in two of eight donors. Adding up the frequency of public TCR beta families identified people who carried CMV plus the relevant HLA.

As concerns this clonotype: Its antigen is still unknown.

There are 14 residues in the CDR3. Trimming stripped 4 bases from V and 4 bases from J, with 14 bases between. In germline, CDR1 is DFQATT, CDR2 SNEGSKA (reference sequence). MiXCR, run by TCRdb on the reads, gives a single entry per CDR3 protein. Seen here are hundreds of thousands of distinct CDR3 sequences, approximately 24% observed once, and the top ten hold roughly 8%. Sequencing input: CD8+ T cells from PBMCs. The chain employs TRBV20-1 and TRBJ2-1, with D uncertain. The TCR sequence derives from a human donor in good health (CMV status not recorded). Some clones in this sample may be carry-over from other donors' samples. The CDR3 sequence: CSAIPQLDYNEQFF. The DNA of the CDR3 is TGCAGTGCTATACCACAGTTAGATTACAATGAGCAGTTCTTC.